These 3 T cell receptor beta chains came from one sample sequenced in a study of blood T cells in healthy people across ages (dated by TCRdb to 2013 to 2016). Libraries were prepared through 5' RACE. Sequencing was carried out with an Illumina HiSeq 2500. A second PCR of about 7 to 12 cycles was run with a J-beta primer mix and a sample-barcoded 5' primer. The raw public reads went through TCRdb reprocessing: fastp at Q25, MiXCR clone calling, in-frame beta chains kept. When rows share a CDR3 protein, they turn into one entry using the most common DNA and genes. Recorded for this sample are 1.5 million to 2 million distinct CDR3 sequences; around half of them occurred a single time. Clones ranked in the top ten supply around 2.1% of the sample. What was sequenced was blood. All receptors come from a woman aged 35 to 49 in good health.

The chain combines TRBV18 with TRBJ2-7; D gene ambiguous. V shed 2 bases and J shed 6 bases, with 17 bases lying between them. In germline, CDR1 is KGHSH, CDR2 LQKENI. The CDR3 is made up of 15 amino acids. The CDR3 sequence: CASSPMSISSGEQYF. The CDR3 nucleotides are TGTGCCAGCTCACCAATGAGCATATCCTCCGGCGAGCAGTACTTC.

This clonotype was recorded only once. The V and J genes are TRBV15 and TRBJ2-5; a possible D gene is TRBD1 (6 bases). V was pared by 5 bases and J by 12 bases, with 22 bases between. Germline V gives CDR1 LNHNV, CDR2 YYDKDF (reference sequence). The CDR3 extends over 14 amino acids. CDR3 in DNA: TGTGCCACCAGCCCCATCCGTGTGGGGCAGGGGAAGTACTTC. It encodes CATSPIRVGQGKYF.

The chain has TRBV6-1 and TRBJ2-7; D call uncertain. Looked up from germline, CDR1 is MNHNS and CDR2 is SASEGT. This CDR3 is built from 15 residues. Trimming removed 3 bases from V and 1 base from J, with 13 bases in between. The CDR3: CASSDMGSPSYEQYF. The DNA for the CDR3 is TGTGCCAGCAGTGATATGGGGTCCCCTTCCTACGAGCAGTACTTC.